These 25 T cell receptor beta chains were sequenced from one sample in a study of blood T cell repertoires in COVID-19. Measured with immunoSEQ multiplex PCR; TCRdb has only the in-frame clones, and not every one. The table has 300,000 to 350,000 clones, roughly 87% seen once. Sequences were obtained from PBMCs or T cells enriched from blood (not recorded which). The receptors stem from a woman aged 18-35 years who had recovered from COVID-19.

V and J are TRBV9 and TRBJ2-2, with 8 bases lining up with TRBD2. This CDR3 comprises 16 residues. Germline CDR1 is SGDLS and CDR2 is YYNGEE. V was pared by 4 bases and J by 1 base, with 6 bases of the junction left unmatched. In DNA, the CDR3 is TGTGCCAGCAGCCCCGGGGCGGGAGGGAACACCGGGGAGCTGTTTTTT. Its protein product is CASSPGAGGNTGELFF.

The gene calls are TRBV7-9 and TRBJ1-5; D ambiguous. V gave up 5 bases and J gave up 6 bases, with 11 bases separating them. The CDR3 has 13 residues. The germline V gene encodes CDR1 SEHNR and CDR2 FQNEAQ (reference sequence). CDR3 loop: CASSLSAGQPQHF. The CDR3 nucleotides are TGTGCCAGCAGCCTATCCGCGGGTCAGCCCCAGCATTTT.

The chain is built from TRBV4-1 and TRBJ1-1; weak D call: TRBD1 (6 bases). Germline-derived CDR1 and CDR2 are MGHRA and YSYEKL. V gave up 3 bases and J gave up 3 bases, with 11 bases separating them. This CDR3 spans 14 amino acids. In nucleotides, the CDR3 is TGCGCCAGCAGCCATGACCAGGGGTACACTGAAGCTTTCTTT. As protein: CASSHDQGYTEAFF.

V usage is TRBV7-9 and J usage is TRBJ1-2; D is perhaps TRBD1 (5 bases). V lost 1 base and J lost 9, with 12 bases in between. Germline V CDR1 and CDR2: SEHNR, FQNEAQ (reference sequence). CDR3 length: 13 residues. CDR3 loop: CASSLGEGVSYTF. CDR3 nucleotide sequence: TGTGCCAGCAGCTTAGGTGAAGGGGTCAGCTACACCTTC.

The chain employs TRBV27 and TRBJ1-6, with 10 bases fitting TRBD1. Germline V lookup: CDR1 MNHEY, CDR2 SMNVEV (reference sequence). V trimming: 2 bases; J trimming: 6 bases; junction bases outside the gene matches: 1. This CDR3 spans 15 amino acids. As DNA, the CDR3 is TGTGCCAGCAGTTTAGACAGGGGGCGTAATTCACCCCTCCACTTT. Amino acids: CASSLDRGRNSPLHF.

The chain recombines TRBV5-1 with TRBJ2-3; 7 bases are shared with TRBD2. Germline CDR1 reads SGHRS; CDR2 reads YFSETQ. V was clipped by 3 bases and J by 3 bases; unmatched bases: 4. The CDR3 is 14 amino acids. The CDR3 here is CASSSSGDTDTQYF. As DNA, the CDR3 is TGCGCCAGCAGCTCCAGCGGGGATACAGATACGCAGTATTTT.

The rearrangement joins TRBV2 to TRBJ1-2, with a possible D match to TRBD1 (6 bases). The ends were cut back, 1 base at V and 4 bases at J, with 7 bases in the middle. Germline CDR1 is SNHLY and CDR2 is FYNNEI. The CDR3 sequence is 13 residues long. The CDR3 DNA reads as TGTGCCAGCAGTGAAGGGGGGCTCTATGGCTACACCTTC. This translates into CASSEGGLYGYTF.

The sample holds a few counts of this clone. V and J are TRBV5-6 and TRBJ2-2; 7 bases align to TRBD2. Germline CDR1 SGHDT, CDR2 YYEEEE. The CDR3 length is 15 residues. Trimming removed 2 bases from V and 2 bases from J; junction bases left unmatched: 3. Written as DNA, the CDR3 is TGTGCCAGCAGCTTTCGAGCGGGAAACACCGGGGAGCTGTTTTTT. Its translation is CASSFRAGNTGELFF.

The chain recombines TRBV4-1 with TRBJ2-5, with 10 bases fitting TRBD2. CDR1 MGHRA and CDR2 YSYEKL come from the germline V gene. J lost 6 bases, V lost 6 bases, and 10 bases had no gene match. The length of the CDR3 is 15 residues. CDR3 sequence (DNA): TGCGCCAGCAGACCACAGCGGGGGGGCCGACAGACCCAGTACTTC. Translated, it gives CASRPQRGGRQTQYF.

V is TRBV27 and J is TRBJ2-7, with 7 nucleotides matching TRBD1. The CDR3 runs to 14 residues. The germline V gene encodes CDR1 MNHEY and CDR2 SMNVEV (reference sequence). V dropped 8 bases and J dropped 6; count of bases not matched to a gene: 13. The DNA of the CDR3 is TGTGCCAGCTCCGACAGGGTATTTCTCGGCGAGCAGTACTTC. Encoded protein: CASSDRVFLGEQYF.

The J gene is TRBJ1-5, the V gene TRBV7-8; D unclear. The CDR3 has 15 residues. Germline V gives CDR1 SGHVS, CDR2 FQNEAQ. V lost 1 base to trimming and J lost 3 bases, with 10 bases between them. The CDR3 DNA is TGTGCCAGCAGCTTAGATCCGGTTCCCAATCAGCCCCAGCATTTT. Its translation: CASSLDPVPNQPQHF.

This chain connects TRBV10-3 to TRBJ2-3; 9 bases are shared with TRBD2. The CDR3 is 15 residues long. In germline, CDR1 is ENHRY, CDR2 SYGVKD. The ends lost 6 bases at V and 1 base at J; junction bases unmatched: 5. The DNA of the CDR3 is TGTGCCATCAGAGGCCGGACTAGCGGCACAGATACGCAGTATTTT. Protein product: CAIRGRTSGTDTQYF.

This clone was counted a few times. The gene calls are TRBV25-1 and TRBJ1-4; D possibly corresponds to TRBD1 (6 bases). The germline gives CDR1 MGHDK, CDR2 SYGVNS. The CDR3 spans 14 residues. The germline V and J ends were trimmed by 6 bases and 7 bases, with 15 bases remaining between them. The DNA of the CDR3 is TGTGCCAGCAGCGGACGGGACACCACTGAAAAACTGTTTTTT. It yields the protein CASSGRDTTEKLFF.

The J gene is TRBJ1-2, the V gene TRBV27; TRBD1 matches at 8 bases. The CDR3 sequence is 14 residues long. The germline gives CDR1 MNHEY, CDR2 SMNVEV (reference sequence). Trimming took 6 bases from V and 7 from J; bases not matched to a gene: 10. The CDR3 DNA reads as TGTGCCAGCAGCCCTCGGGCAGGGGGCATTGGCTACACCTTC. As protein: CASSPRAGGIGYTF.

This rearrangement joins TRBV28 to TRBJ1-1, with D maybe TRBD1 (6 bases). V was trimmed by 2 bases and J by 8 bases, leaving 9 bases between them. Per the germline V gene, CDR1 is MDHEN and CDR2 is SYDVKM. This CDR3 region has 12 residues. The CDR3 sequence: CASSLLDSEAFF. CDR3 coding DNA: TGTGCCAGCAGTTTACTGGACAGCGAAGCTTTCTTT.

The CDR3 sequence: CATSDSMMGQNYGYTF. CDR3 sequence (DNA): TGTGCCACCAGTGATTCCATGATGGGACAGAACTATGGCTACACCTTC. J is TRBJ1-2 and V is TRBV24-1; 7 bases match TRBD1. The CDR3 totals 16 residues. V lost 2 bases, J lost 2 bases, and 7 bases stayed unmatched. Germline assignment: CDR1 KGHDR and CDR2 SFDVKD.

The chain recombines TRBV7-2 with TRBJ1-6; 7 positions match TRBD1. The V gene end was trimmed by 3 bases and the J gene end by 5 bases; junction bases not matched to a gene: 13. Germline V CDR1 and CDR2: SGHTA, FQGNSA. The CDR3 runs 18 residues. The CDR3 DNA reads TGTGCCAGCAGCTTCACTCCCCAGGGGGTGAACAATAATTCACCCCTCCACTTT. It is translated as CASSFTPQGVNNNSPLHF.

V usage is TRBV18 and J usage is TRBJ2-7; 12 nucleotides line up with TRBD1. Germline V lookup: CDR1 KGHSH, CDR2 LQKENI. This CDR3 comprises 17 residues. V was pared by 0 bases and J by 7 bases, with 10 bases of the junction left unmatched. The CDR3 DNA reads TGTGCCAGCTCACCACCGGGCCCGGGACAGGGGGCTGGGGAGCAGTACTTC. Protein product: CASSPPGPGQGAGEQYF.

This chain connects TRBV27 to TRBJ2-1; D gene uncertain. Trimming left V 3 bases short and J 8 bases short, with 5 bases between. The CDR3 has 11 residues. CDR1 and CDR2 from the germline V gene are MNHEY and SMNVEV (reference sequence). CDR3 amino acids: CASSLLDEQFF. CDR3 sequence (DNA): TGTGCCAGCAGTTTGTTAGATGAGCAGTTCTTC.

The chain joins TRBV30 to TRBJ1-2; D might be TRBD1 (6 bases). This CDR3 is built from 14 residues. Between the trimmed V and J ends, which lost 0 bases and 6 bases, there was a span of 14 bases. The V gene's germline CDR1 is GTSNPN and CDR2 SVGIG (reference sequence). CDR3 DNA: TGTGCCTGGAGTGTAACCCAGGGGTTGCATGGCTACACCTTC. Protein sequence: CAWSVTQGLHGYTF.

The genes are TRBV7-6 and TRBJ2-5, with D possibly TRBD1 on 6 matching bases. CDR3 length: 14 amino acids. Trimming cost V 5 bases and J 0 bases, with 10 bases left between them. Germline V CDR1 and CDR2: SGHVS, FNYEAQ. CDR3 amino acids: CASSPDRYQETQYF. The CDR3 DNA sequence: TGTGCCAGCAGCCCTGACAGGTACCAAGAGACCCAGTACTTC.

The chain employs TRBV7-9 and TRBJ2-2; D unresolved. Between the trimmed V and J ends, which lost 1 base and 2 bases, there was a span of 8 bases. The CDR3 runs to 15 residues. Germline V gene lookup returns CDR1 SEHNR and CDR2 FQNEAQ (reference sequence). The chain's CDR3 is CASSLVAENTGELFF. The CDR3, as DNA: TGTGCCAGCAGCTTAGTTGCGGAAAACACCGGGGAGCTGTTTTTT.

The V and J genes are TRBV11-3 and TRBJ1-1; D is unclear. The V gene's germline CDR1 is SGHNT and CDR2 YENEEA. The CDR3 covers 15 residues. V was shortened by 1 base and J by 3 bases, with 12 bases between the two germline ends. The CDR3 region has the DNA TGTGCCAGCAGCTTAGGAGGGATTTTGGACACTGAAGCTTTCTTT. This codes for CASSLGGILDTEAFF. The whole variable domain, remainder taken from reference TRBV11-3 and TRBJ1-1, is EAGVVQSPRYKIIEKKQPVAFWCNPISGHNTLYWYLQNLGQGPELLIRYENEEAVDDSQLPKDRFSAERLKGVDSTLKIQPAELGDSAVYLCASSLGGILDTEAFFGQGTRLTVV.

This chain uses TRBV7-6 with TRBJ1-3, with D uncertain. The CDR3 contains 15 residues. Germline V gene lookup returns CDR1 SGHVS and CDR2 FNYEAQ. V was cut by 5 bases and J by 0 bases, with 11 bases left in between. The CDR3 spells CASSRAGISGNTIYF. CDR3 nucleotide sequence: TGTGCCAGCAGCCGAGCGGGCATCTCTGGAAACACCATATATTTT.

The CDR3 loop reads CASSPQAGLSYEQYF. CDR3 DNA: TGTGCCAGCAGTCCGCAAGCGGGTCTCTCCTACGAGCAGTACTTC. J is TRBJ2-7 and V is TRBV27, with D possibly matching TRBD2 (6 bases). Per the germline V gene, CDR1 is MNHEY and CDR2 is SMNVEV (reference sequence). Trimming took off 5 bases at V and 0 bases at J, with 14 bases between the two ends. CDR3 size: 15 residues.